Listed below are T cell receptor beta chains from one sample, sequenced in a study of OX40 agonist ivuxolimab in advanced cancers. Assay: immunoSEQ multiplex PCR; the TCRdb copy retains only in-frame clones and omits some. This sample yields about 82,000 clones, of which roughly 85% are seen a single time; about 2.3% belongs to the top ten. The sequencing here drew on CD4+ or CD8+ T cells sorted from blood, taken in a trial of the OX40 agonist ivuxolimab. All receptors come from an adult with an advanced solid tumor such as melanoma, head and neck, liver or kidney cancer. CDR3s include the opening cysteine and the closing phenylalanine or tryptophan. Each record gives: CDR3 DNA, CDR3 protein, V gene, clone size, D gene, J gene. D genes are given only for firm matches. Only some rows state a clone size, as once, few, many or a class for expanded clones.

TGTGCCAGCAGTTACGGCGGCGGCTACACCTTC CASSYGGGYTF TRBV6-5 - - TRBJ1-2
TGTGCCAGTAGTATAAGGGCACAGGCTTACTCCTACGAGCAGTACTTC CASSIRAQAYSYEQYF TRBV19 - - TRBJ2-7
TGTGCCAGCAGCTCCGACAGGGGTTTGGGTGAGCAGTTCTTC CASSSDRGLGEQFF TRBV7-6 - TRBD1 TRBJ2-1
TGTGCCAGCAGCTCAGGCACAGGGTCTGCAGGAAACACCATATATTTT CASSSGTGSAGNTIYF TRBV7-9 - - TRBJ1-3
TGTGCCAGCAGGGACGGGGTAGGGACGAACTATGGCTACACCTTC CASRDGVGTNYGYTF TRBV2 - - TRBJ1-2
TGTGCCACCAGCAGAGATTTAGTGACAGGGGAGACCCAGTACTTC CATSRDLVTGETQYF TRBV15 - TRBD1 TRBJ2-5
TGTGCCAGCAGCTTTGACGGGGGAGGCTACAATGAGCAGTTCTTC CASSFDGGGYNEQFF TRBV5-5 - - TRBJ2-1
TGCAGTGCTGCGGCCGGCTACGAGCAGTACTTC CSAAAGYEQYF TRBV20-1 - - TRBJ2-7
TGCGCCAGCAGCTTGGAGACAGGGTTGAATACTGAAGCTTTCTTT CASSLETGLNTEAFF TRBV5-1 - TRBD1 TRBJ1-1
TGTGCCAGCAGTCAGACTAGCGGGGGGGGAGATACGCAGTATTTT CASSQTSGGGDTQYF TRBV6-6 - TRBD2 TRBJ2-3
TGTGCCAGCAGACTAGCGGCCTCCTACAATGAGCAGTTCTTC CASRLAASYNEQFF TRBV6-5 - TRBD2 TRBJ2-1
TGTGCCTGGGTCGGATGGGGTAACTCCTACGAGCAGTACTTC CAWVGWGNSYEQYF TRBV30 - - TRBJ2-7
TGTGCCAGCAGCCCAGCCGGGACCCAGCAGTTCTTC CASSPAGTQQFF TRBV11-2 - - TRBJ2-1
TGCAGTGCCTCTCGGGCCTCAGTAGCTTTCTTT CSASRASVAFF TRBV20-1 few - TRBJ1-1
TGTGCCAGCATTCTTCCGGGGTCCTACAATGAGCAGTTCTTC CASILPGSYNEQFF TRBV28 - - TRBJ2-1
TGTGCCAGCAGTTCCAGTAGGAGGGGAGGACGTGAGCAGTTCTTC CASSSSRRGGREQFF TRBV6-5 - - TRBJ2-1
TGCGCCAGCAGCTTCATGTGGGGCACGAACACCGGGGAGCTGTTTTTT CASSFMWGTNTGELFF TRBV5-1 once - TRBJ2-2
TGTGCCAGCAGTTACAGGGGACAAGGATTCTATGGCTACACCTTC CASSYRGQGFYGYTF TRBV6-5 - - TRBJ1-2
TGTGCCAGCTCACCAGAGGGCCGGGAAAAACTGTTTTTT CASSPEGREKLFF TRBV18 - - TRBJ1-4
TGTGCCAGCAGCTTGGGGTCAGGGGCGCAGGGCTATGGCTACACCTTC CASSLGSGAQGYGYTF TRBV7-2 - - TRBJ1-2
TGTGCCAGCACCCCAACCACAGGGAACACTGAAGCTTTCTTT CASTPTTGNTEAFF TRBV28 - - TRBJ1-1
TGTGCCAGCAGCTTAGATGGCTCAGCCTATGGCTACACCTTC CASSLDGSAYGYTF TRBV11-2 - - TRBJ1-2
TGTGCCAGCAGCCAGGAGGTAGCGGGCACAGATACGCAGTATTTT CASSQEVAGTDTQYF TRBV4-2 once - TRBJ2-3
TGTGCCAGCAGTAGACCGGGACAGGGAAACGATGAGCAGTTCTTC CASSRPGQGNDEQFF TRBV6-6 - TRBD1 TRBJ2-1
TGTGCCAGCAGCTCTACACAGGGGGCTAGTGGCTACACCTTC CASSSTQGASGYTF TRBV11-1 - TRBD1 TRBJ1-2
TGTGCCAGCGGACAATATACTGGAAACACCATATATTTT CASGQYTGNTIYF TRBV11-2 - - TRBJ1-3
TGTGCCAGCACCCCGTTGGTGGGTCCCCTCGAGCAGTACTTC CASTPLVGPLEQYF TRBV7-2 - - TRBJ2-7
TGTGCCATCAGTGGGACTAGCGGGGCCTCTAGCACAGATACGCAGTATTTT CAISGTSGASSTDTQYF TRBV10-3 - TRBD2 TRBJ2-3
TGTGCCAGCAAAACTAGCGGGGGTTCGCTCTACGAGCAGTACTTC CASKTSGGSLYEQYF TRBV7-9 - TRBD2 TRBJ2-7
TGTGCCAGCAAGCGGGGGGGCGCGTCAGAGACCCAGTACTTC CASKRGGASETQYF TRBV5-5 - TRBD2 TRBJ2-5
TGTGCCACCAGCAGAGAACCAGGGGCCAGAGGCTACACCTTC CATSREPGARGYTF TRBV15 - - TRBJ1-2
TGTGCCAGTCCAGGACTAGGCACCGGGGAGCTGTTTTTT CASPGLGTGELFF TRBV19 - TRBD2 TRBJ2-2
TGTGCCAGCAGTTTGAAAAGGGATAGCAATCAGCCCCAGCATTTT CASSLKRDSNQPQHF TRBV27 - - TRBJ1-5
TGTGCCAGCAGTTACTCAGGGACAGGGGACTACGAGCAGTACTTC CASSYSGTGDYEQYF TRBV6-5 - TRBD1 TRBJ2-7